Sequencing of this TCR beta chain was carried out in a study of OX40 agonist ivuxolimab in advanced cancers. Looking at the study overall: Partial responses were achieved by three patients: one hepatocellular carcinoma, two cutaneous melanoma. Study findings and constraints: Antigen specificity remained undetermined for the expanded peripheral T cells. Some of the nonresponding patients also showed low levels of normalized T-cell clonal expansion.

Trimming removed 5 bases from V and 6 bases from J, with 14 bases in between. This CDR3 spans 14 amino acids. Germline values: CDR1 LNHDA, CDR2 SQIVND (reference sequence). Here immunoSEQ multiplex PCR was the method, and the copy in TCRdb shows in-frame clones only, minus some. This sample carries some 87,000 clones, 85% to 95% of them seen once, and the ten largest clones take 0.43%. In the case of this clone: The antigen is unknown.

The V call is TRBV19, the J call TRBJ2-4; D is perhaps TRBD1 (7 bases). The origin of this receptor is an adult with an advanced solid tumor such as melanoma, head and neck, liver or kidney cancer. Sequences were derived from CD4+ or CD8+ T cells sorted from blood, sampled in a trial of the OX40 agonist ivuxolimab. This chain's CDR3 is CASSGGYRGNIQYF. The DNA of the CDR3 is TGTGCCAGTAGTGGAGGGTACAGGGGAAACATTCAGTACTTC. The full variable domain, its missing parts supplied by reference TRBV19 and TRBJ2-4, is DGGITQSPKYLFRKEGQNVTLSCEQNLNHDAMYWYRQDPGQGLRLIYYSQIVNDFQKGDIAEGYSVSREKKESFPLTVTSAQKNPTAFYLCASSGGYRGNIQYFGAGTRLSVL.